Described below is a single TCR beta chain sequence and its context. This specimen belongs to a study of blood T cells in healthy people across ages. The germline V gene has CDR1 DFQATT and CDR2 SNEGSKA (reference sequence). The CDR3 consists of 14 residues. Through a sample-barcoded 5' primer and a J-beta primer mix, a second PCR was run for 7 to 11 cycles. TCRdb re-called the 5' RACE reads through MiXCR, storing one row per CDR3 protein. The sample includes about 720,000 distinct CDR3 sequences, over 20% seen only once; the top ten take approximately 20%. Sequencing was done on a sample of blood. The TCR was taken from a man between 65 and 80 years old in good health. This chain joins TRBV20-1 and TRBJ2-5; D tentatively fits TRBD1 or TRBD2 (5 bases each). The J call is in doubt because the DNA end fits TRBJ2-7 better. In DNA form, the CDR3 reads TGCAGTGCTGCCGGACGGGGCACCGTGCGCGAGCAGTACTTC. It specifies CSAAGRGTVREQYF.